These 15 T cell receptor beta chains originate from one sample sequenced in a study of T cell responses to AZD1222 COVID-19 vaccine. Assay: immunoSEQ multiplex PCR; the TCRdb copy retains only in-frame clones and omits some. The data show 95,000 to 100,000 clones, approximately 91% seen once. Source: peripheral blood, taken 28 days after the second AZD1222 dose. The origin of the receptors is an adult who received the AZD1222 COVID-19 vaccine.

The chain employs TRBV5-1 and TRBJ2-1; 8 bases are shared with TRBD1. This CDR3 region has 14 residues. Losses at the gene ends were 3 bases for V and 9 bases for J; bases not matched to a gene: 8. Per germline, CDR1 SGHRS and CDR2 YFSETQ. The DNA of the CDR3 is TGCGCCAGCAGCTACAGACAGGGGCGTGGTGAGCAGTTCTTC. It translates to CASSYRQGRGEQFF.

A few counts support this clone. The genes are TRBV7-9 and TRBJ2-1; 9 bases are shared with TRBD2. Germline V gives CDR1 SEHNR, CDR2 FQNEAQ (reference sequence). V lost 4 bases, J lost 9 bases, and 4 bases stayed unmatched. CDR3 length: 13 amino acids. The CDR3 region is CASSSGLASEQFF. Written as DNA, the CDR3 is TGTGCCAGCAGCTCGGGACTAGCCAGTGAGCAGTTCTTC.

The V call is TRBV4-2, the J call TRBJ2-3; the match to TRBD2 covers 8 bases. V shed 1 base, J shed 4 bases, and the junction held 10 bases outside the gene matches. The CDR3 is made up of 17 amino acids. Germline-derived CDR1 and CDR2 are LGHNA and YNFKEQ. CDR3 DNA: TGTGCCAGCAGCCAAGGACTAATGGGACTAGAGGCAGATACGCAGTATTTT. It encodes CASSQGLMGLEADTQYF.

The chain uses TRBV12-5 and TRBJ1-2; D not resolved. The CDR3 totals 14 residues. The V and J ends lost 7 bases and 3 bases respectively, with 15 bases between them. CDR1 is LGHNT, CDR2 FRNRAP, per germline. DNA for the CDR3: TGTGCTAGTGAACGGGAGGGCGAAGACTATGGCTACACCTTC. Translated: CASEREGEDYGYTF.

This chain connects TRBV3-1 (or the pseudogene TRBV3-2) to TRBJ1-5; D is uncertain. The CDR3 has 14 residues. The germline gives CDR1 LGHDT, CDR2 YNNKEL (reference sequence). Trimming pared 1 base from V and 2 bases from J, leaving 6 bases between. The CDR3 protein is CASSQGAGNQPQHF. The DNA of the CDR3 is TGTGCCAGCAGCCAAGGCGCCGGCAATCAGCCCCAGCATTTT.

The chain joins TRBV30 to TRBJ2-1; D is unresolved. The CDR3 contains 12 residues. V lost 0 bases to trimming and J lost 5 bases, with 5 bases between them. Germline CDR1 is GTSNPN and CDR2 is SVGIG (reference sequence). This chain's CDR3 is CAWSVTDNEQFF. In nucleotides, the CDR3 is TGTGCCTGGAGTGTAACAGACAATGAGCAGTTCTTC.

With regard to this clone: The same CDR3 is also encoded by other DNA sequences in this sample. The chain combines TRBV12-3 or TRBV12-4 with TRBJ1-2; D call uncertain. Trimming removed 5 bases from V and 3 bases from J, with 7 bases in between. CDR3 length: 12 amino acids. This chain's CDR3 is CASSPGDYGYTF. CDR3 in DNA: TGTGCCAGCAGTCCCGGGGACTATGGCTACACCTTC.

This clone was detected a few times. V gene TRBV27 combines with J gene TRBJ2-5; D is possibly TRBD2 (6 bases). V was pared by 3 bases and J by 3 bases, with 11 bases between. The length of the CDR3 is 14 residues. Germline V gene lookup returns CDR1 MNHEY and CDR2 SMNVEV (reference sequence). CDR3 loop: CASSFSGGKETQYF. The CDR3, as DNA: TGTGCCAGCAGTTTCTCAGGCGGGAAAGAGACCCAGTACTTC.

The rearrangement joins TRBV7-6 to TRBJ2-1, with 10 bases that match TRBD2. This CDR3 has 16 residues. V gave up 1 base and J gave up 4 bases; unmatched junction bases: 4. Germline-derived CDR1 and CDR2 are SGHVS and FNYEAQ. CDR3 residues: CASSLVGLADYNEQFF. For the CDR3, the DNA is TGTGCCAGCAGCTTAGTAGGACTAGCGGATTACAATGAGCAGTTCTTC.

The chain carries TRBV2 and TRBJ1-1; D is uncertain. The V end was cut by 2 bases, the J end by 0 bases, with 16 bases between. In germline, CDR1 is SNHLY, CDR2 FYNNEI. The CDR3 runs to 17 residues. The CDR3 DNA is TGTGCCAGCAGTGAAATCTCTACATTCCCTATGAACACTGAAGCTTTCTTT. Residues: CASSEISTFPMNTEAFF.

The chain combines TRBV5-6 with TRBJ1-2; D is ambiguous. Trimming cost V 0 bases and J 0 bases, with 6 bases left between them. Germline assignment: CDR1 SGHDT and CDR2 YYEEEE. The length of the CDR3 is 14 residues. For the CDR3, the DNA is TGTGCCAGCAGCTTGGGGAGCTCTAACTATGGCTACACCTTC. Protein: CASSLGSSNYGYTF.

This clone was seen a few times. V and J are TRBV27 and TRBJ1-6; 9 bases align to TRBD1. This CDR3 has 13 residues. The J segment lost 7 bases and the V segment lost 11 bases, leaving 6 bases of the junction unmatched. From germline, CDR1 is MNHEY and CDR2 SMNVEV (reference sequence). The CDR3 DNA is TGTGCCTCCAACAGGGGGCTAAATTCACCCCTCCACTTT. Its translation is CASNRGLNSPLHF.

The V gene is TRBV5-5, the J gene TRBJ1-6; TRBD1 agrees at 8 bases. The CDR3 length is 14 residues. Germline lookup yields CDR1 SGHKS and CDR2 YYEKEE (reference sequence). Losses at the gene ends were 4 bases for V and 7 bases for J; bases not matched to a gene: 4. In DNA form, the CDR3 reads TGTGCCAGCAGCCTTACAGGGGGGAATTCACCCCTCCACTTT. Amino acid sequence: CASSLTGGNSPLHF.

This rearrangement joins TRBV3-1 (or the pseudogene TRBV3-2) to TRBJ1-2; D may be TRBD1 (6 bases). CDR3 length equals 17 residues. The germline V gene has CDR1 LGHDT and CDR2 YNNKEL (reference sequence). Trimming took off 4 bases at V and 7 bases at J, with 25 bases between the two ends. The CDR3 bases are TGTGCCAGCAGCCCCAAAGTCGGGGGGGGACACAAGGGTGGCTACACCTTC. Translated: CASSPKVGGGHKGGYTF.

CDR3 bases: TGTGCCAGCAGTTTCGGCAGGGTTAAAAGGAGCAATCAGCCCCAGCATTTT. Its translation is CASSFGRVKRSNQPQHF. The rearrangement uses TRBV28 and TRBJ1-5; D possibly corresponds to TRBD1 (5 bases). CDR3 length equals 17 residues. With 3 bases removed from V and 1 base from J, the gap between germline ends came to 16 bases. Germline-derived CDR1 and CDR2 are MDHEN and SYDVKM.